This TCR beta chain was found in a study of blood T cell repertoires in COVID-19. Study-wide background: The United States, Italy and Spain provided the acute and convalescent COVID-19 samples. T cells, B-cell-depleted T cells, or PBMCs supplied cDNA or gDNA.

Authors' analysis steps: Researchers report that nucleated cell counts were estimated from reference gene primer amplification. Method: immunoSEQ multiplex PCR; TCRdb's copy keeps in-frame clones and lacks some. That table gives V, J and clone size, and the DNA gave D and trimming. The sample yields roughly 150,000 clones, 80% to 90% seen once. This CDR3 contains 15 residues. Losses at the gene ends were 3 bases for V and 7 bases for J; bases not matched to a gene: 6. Germline CDR1 LGHDT, CDR2 YNNKEL (reference sequence). This clone has only one observation. The sequence was collected from a woman in her 70s who had recovered from COVID-19. Sequences were obtained from peripheral blood. The chain links TRBV3-1 (or the pseudogene TRBV3-2) to TRBJ1-4; 9 positions agree with TRBD1. CDR3 loop: CASSQWTGAGEKLFF. For the CDR3, the DNA is TGTGCCAGCAGCCAGTGGACAGGGGCCGGTGAAAAACTGTTTTTT.